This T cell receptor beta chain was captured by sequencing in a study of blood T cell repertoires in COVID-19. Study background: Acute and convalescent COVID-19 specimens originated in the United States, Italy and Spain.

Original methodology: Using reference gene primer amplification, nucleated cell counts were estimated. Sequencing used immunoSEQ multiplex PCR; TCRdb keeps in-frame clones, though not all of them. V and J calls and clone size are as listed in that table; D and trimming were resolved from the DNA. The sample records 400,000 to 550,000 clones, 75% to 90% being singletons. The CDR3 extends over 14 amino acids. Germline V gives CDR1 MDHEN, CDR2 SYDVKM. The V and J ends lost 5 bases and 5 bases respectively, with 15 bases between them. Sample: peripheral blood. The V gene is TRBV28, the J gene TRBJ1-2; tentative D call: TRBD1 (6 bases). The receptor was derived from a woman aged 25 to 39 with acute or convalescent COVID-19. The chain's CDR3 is CASSRQALGYGYTF. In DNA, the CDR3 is TGTGCCAGCAGTAGACAGGCCTTAGGGTATGGCTACACCTTC.